This T cell receptor beta chain originates from a study of T cell repertoires in cytomegalovirus infection. Background on the study: The public TCR beta signatures pointed to both CMV infection and matching HLA type.

The V gene end was trimmed by 5 bases and the J gene end by 4 bases; junction bases not matched to a gene: 3. The CDR3 extends over 13 amino acids. The V gene's germline CDR1 is SSHAT and CDR2 FNYEAQ (reference sequence). This clonotype was counted at least ten times. Its target is not known. TCRdb re-analysed the reads in MiXCR, keeping a single row per CDR3 protein. This table holds some 150,000 distinct CDR3 sequences, about 6% found once. Study-wide points: CMV-specific TCR beta clonotypes restricted by HLA-C dominated the ex vivo response. Cumulative public TCR beta family frequency identified CMV carriers with the relevant HLA.

This chain connects TRBV7-7 to TRBJ2-5, with 8 positions matching TRBD1. The sample taken for sequencing was PBMCs. The receptor comes from a human donor in good health (CMV status not recorded). Some clones in this sample may be carry-over from other donors' samples. CDR3 DNA: TGTGCCAGCAGCAGGACAGGGCTAGAGACCCAGTACTTC. It codes for CASSRTGLETQYF. Combining the CDR3 with reference TRBV7-7 and TRBJ2-5 gives the whole variable domain GAGVSQSPRYKVTKRGQDVTLRCDPISSHATLYWYQQALGQGPEFLTYFNYEAQPDKSGLPSDRFSAERPEGSISTLTIQRTEQRDSAMYRCASSRTGLETQYFGPGTRLLVL.